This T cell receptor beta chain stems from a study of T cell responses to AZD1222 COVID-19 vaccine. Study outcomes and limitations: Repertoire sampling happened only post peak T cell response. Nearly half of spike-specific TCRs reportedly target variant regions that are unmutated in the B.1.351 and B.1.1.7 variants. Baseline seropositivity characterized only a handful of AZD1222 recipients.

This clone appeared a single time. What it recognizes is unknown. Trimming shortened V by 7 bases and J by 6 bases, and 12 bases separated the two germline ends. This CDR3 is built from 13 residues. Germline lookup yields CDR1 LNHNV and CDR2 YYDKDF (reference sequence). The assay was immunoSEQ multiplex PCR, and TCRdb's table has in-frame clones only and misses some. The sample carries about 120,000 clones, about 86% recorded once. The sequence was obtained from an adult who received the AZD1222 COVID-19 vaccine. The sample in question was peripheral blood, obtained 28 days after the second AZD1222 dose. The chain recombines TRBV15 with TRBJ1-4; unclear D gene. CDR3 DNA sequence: TGTGCCACCACCCGGGCGTTCGATGAAAAACTGTTTTTT. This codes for CATTRAFDEKLFF.